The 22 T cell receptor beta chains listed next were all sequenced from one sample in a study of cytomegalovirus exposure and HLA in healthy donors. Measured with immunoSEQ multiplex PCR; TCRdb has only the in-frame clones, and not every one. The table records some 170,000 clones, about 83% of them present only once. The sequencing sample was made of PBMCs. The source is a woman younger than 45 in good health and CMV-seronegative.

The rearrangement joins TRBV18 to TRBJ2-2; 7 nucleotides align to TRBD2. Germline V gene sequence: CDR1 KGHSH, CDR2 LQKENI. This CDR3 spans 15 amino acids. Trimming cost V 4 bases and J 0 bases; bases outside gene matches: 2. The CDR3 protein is CASSRAGSNTGELFF. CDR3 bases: TGTGCCAGCTCACGAGCGGGATCGAACACCGGGGAGCTGTTTTTT.

This CDR3 is CASAKGGQGAPGELFF. CDR3 sequence (DNA): TGTGCTAGTGCCAAGGGAGGACAGGGGGCGCCCGGGGAGCTGTTTTTT. The V call is TRBV12-5, the J call TRBJ2-2, with 11 positions matching TRBD1. This CDR3 has 16 residues. V shed 7 bases and J 6 bases; nucleotides not matched to a gene: 10. Germline CDR1 is LGHNT and CDR2 is FRNRAP.

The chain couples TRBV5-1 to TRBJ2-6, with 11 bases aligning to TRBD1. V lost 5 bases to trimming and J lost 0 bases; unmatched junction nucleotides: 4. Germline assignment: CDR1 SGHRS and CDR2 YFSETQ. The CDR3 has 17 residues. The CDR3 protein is CASRSGTGGSGANVLTF. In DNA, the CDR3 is TGCGCCAGCAGGTCCGGGACAGGGGGCTCTGGGGCCAACGTCCTGACTTTC.

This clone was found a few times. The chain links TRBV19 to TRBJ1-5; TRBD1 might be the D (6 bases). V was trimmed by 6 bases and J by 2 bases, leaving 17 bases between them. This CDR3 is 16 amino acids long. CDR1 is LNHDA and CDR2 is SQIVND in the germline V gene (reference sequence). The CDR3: CASRGRGAAGNQPQHF. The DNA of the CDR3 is TGTGCCAGTAGGGGGCGGGGGGCGGCCGGCAATCAGCCCCAGCATTTT.

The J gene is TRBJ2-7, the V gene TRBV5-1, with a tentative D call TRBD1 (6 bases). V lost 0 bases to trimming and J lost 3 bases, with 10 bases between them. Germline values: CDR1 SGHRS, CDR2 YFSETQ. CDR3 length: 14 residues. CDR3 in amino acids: CASSLDLDSYEQYF. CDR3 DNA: TGCGCCAGCAGCTTGGATCTGGACAGCTACGAGCAGTACTTC.

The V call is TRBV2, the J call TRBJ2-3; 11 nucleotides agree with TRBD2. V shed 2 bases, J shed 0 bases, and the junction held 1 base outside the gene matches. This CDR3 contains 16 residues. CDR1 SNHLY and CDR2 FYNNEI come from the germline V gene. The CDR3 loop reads CASSEWTSGSTDTQYF. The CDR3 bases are TGTGCCAGCAGTGAATGGACTAGCGGGAGCACAGATACGCAGTATTTT.

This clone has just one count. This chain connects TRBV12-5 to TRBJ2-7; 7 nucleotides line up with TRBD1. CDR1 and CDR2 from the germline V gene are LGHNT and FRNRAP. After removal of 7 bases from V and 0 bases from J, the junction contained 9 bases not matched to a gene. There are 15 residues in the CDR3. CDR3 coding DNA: TGTGCTAGTGTTGCGGACAGGCTGAGCTCCTACGAGCAGTACTTC. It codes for CASVADRLSSYEQYF.

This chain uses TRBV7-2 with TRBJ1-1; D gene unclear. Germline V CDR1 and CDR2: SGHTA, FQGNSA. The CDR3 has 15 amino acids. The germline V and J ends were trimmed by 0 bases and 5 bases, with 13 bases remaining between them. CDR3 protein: CASSLAGGRNTEAFF. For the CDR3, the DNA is TGTGCCAGCAGCTTAGCTGGAGGCCGCAATACTGAAGCTTTCTTT.

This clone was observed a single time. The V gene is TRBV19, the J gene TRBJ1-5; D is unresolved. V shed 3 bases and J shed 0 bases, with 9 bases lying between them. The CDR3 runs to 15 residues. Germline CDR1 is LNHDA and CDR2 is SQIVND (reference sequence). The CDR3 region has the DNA TGTGCCAGTAGTATTATCGGTTATAGCAATCAGCCCCAGCATTTT. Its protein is CASSIIGYSNQPQHF.

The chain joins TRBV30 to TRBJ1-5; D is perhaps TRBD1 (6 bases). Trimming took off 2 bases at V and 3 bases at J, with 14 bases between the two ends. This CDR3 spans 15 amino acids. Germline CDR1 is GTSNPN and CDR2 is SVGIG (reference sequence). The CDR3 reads CAWSPGTFVNQPQHF. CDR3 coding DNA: TGTGCCTGGAGTCCCGGGACATTCGTCAATCAGCCCCAGCATTTT.

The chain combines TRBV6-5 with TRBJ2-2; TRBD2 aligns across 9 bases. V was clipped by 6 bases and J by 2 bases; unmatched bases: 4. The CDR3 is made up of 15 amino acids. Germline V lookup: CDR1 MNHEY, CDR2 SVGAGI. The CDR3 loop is CASSWGLANTGELFF. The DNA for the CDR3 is TGTGCCAGCAGCTGGGGACTAGCCAACACCGGGGAGCTGTTTTTT.

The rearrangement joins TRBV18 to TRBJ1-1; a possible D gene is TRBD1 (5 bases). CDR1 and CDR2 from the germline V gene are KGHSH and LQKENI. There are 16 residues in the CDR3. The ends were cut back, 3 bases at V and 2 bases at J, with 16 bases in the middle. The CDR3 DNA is TGTGCCAGCTCACCTGGCCCCAGGGTTTTAAACACTGAAGCTTTCTTT. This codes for CASSPGPRVLNTEAFF.

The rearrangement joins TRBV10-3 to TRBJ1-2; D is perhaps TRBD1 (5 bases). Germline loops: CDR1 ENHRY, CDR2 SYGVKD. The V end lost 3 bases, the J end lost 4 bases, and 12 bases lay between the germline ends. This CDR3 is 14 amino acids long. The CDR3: CAISDRENPYGYTF. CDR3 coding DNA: TGTGCCATCAGTGACAGGGAAAACCCCTATGGCTACACCTTC.

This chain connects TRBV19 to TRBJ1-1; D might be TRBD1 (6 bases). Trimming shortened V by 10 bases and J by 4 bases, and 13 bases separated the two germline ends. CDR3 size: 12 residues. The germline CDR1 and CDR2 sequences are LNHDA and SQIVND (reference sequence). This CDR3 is CATKQGGTEAFF. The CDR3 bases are TGTGCCACCAAACAGGGCGGCACTGAAGCTTTCTTT. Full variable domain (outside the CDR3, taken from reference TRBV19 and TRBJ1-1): DGGITQSPKYLFRKEGQNVTLSCEQNLNHDAMYWYRQDPGQGLRLIYYSQIVNDFQKGDIAEGYSVSREKKESFPLTVTSAQKNPTAFYLCATKQGGTEAFFGQGTRLTVV.

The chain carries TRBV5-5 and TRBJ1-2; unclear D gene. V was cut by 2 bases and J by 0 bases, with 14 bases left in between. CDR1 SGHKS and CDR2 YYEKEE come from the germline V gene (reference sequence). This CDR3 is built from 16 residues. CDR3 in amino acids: CASSLFFSATNYGYTF. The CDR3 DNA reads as TGTGCCAGCAGCTTATTTTTCAGCGCAACTAACTATGGCTACACCTTC. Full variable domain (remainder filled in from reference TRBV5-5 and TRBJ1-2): DAGVTQSPTHLIKTRGQQVTLRCSPISGHKSVSWYQQVLGQGPQFIFQYYEKEERGRGNFPDRFSARQFPNYSSELNVNALLLGDSALYLCASSLFFSATNYGYTFGSGTRLTVV.

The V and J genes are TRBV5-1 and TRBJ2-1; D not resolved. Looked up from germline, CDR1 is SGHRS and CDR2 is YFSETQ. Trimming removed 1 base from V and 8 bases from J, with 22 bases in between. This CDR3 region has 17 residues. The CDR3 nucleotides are TGCGCCAGCAGCTTGAAAAAAGTACCGACAATAGTATATGAGCAGTTCTTC. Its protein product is CASSLKKVPTIVYEQFF. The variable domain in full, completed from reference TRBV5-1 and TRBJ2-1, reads KAGVTQTPRYLIKTRGQQVTLSCSPISGHRSVSWYQQTPGQGLQFLFEYFSETQRNKGNFPGRFSGRQFSNSRSEMNVSTLELGDSALYLCASSLKKVPTIVYEQFFGPGTRLTVL.

This chain's CDR3 is CASRGQGSNTGELFF. CDR3 bases: TGTGCCAGCAGAGGACAGGGGTCAAACACCGGGGAGCTGTTTTTT. This chain joins TRBV2 and TRBJ2-2; TRBD1 agrees at 9 bases. CDR3 length: 15 residues. From germline, CDR1 is SNHLY and CDR2 FYNNEI. V trimming: 6 bases; J trimming: 2 bases; junction bases outside the gene matches: 4. Variable domain in full (rest from reference TRBV2 and TRBJ2-2): EPEVTQTPSHQVTQMGQEVILRCVPISNHLYFYWYRQILGQKVEFLVSFYNNEISEKSEIFDDQFSVERPDGSNFTLKIRSTKLEDSAMYFCASRGQGSNTGELFFGEGSRLTVL.

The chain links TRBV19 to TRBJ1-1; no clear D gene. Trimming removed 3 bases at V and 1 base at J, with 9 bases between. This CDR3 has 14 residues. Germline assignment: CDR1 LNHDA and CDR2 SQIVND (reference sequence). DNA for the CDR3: TGTGCCAGTAGTATCCGAGCAGGGAACACTGAAGCTTTCTTT. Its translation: CASSIRAGNTEAFF. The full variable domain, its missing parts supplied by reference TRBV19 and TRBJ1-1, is DGGITQSPKYLFRKEGQNVTLSCEQNLNHDAMYWYRQDPGQGLRLIYYSQIVNDFQKGDIAEGYSVSREKKESFPLTVTSAQKNPTAFYLCASSIRAGNTEAFFGQGTRLTVV.

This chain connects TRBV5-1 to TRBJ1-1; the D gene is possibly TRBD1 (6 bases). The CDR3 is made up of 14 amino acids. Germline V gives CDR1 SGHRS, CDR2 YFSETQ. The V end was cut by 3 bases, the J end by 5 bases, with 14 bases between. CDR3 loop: CASSSRAGTTEAFF. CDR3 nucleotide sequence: TGCGCCAGCAGCTCCCGCGCCGGGACAACTGAAGCTTTCTTT. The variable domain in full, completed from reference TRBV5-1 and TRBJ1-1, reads KAGVTQTPRYLIKTRGQQVTLSCSPISGHRSVSWYQQTPGQGLQFLFEYFSETQRNKGNFPGRFSGRQFSNSRSEMNVSTLELGDSALYLCASSSRAGTTEAFFGQGTRLTVV.

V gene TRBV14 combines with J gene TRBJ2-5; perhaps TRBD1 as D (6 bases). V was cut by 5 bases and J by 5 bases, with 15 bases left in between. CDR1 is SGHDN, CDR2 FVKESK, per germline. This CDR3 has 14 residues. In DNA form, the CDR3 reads TGTGCCAGCAGCGATACACAGGGTCGGGAGACCCAGTACTTC. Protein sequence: CASSDTQGRETQYF.

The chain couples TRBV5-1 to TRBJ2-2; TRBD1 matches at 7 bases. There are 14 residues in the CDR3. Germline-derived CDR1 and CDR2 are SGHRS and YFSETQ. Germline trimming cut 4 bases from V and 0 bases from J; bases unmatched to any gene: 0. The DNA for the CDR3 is TGCGCCAGCAGCGGGACAGCGAACACCGGGGAGCTGTTTTTT. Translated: CASSGTANTGELFF.

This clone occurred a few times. The CDR3 loop is CASSHDRGEGYTF. In DNA, the CDR3 is TGCGCCAGCAGCCATGACAGGGGGGAAGGCTACACCTTC. V and J are TRBV4-1 and TRBJ1-2, with 9 bases aligning to TRBD1. CDR3 size: 13 residues. Germline loops: CDR1 MGHRA, CDR2 YSYEKL. Trimming cost V 3 bases and J 8 bases; bases outside gene matches: 4.